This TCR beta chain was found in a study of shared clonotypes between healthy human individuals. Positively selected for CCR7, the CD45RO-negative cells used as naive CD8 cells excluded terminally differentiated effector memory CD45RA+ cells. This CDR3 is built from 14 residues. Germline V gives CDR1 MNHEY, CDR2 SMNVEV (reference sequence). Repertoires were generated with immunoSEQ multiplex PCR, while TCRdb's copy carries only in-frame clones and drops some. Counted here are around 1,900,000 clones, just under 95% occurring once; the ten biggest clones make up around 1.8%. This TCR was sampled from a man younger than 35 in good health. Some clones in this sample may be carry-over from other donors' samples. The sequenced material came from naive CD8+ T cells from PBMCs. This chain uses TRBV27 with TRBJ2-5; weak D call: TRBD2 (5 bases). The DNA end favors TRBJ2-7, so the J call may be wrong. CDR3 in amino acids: CASSFSAYSYEQYF. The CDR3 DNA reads TGTGCCAGCAGTTTTAGCGCATACTCCTACGAGCAGTACTTC.